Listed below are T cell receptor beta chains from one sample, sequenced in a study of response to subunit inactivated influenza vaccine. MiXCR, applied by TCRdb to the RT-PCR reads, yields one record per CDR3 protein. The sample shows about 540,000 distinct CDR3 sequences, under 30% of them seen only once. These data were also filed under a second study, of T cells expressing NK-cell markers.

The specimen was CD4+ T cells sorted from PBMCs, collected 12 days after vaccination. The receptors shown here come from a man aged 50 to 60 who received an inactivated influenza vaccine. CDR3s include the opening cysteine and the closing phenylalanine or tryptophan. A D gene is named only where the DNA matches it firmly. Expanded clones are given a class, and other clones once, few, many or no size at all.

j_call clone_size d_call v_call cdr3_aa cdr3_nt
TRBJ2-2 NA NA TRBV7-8 CASRMGRISTGELFF TGTGCCAGCAGAATGGGGAGGATCAGCACCGGGGAGCTGTTTTTT
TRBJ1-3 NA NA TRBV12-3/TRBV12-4 CASSAQRGFGNTIYF TGTGCCAGCAGTGCCCAACGGGGGTTTGGAAACACCATATATTTT
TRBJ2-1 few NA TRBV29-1 CSALMAVPHEQFF TGCAGCGCCCTTATGGCGGTTCCCCATGAGCAGTTCTTC
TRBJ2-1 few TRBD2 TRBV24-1 CATSDLASGTYNEQFF TGTGCCACCAGTGATTTGGCTAGCGGGACTTACAATGAGCAGTTCTTC
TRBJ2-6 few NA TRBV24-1 CATSDLGYRSGANVLTF TGTGCCACCAGTGATTTAGGGTATCGCTCTGGGGCCAACGTCCTGACTTTC
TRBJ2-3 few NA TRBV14 CASSQPRIRGTDTQYF TGTGCCAGCAGCCAACCTCGGATTCGGGGGACAGATACGCAGTATTTT
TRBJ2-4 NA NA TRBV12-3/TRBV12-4 CASSFQAQGIQYF TGTGCCAGCAGTTTTCAGGCTCAGGGCATTCAGTACTTC
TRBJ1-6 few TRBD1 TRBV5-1 CASSPDRDSPLHF TGCGCCAGCAGCCCAGACAGGGATTCACCCCTCCACTTT
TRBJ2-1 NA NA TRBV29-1 CSVELPGPPDNEQFF TGCAGCGTTGAGCTTCCGGGGCCCCCGGACAATGAGCAGTTCTTC
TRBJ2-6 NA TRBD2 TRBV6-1 CASSPLAGVSGANVLTF TGTGCCAGCAGTCCTCTAGCGGGGGTCTCTGGGGCCAACGTCCTGACTTTC
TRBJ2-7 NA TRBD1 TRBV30 CAWSVLDRAYEQYF TGTGCCTGGAGTGTACTGGACAGGGCATACGAGCAGTACTTC
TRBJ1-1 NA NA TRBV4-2 CASSQDLRVGAEAFF TGTGCCAGCAGCCAAGATCTAAGGGTTGGGGCTGAAGCTTTCTTT
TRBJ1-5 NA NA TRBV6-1 CASKATFSSNQPQHF TGTGCCAGCAAAGCGACATTTTCTAGCAATCAGCCCCAGCATTTT
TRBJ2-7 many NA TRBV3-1 CASSPHSYEQYF TGTGCCAGCAGCCCGCACTCCTACGAGCAGTACTTC
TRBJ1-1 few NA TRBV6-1 CASSALGGGTEAFF TGTGCCAGCAGCGCTTTGGGAGGGGGCACTGAAGCTTTCTTT
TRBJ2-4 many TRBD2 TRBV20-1 CSARSSGRAGAKNIQYF TGCAGTGCCAGAAGTAGCGGGAGGGCCGGAGCCAAAAACATTCAGTACTTC
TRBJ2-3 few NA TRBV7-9 CASSLGVTITDTQYF TGTGCCAGCAGCTTAGGGGTCACCATCACAGATACGCAGTATTTT
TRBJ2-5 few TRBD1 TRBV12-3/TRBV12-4 CASSAGTGGQETQYF TGTGCCAGCAGTGCCGGGACAGGGGGCCAAGAGACCCAGTACTTC
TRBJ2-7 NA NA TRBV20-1 CSAREQESGSYEQYF TGCAGTGCTAGAGAACAGGAGTCAGGCTCCTACGAGCAGTACTTC
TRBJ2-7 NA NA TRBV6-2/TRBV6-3 CASSGGILRGEQYF TGTGCCAGCAGTGGCGGAATCTTACGGGGCGAGCAGTACTTC
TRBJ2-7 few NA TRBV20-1 CSARAPTVSYEQYF TGCAGTGCTAGAGCCCCGACTGTCTCCTACGAGCAGTACTTC
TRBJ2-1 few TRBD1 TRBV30 CAWSTQGARNEQFF TGTGCCTGGAGTACCCAGGGGGCGCGGAATGAGCAGTTCTTC
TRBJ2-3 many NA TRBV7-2 CASSPPPITDTQYF TGTGCCAGCAGCCCCCCGCCTATCACAGATACGCAGTATTTT
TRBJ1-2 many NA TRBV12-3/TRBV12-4 CASSLDLNYGYTF TGTGCCAGCAGTTTAGACTTGAACTATGGCTACACCTTC
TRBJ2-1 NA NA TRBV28 CASSHRDYSSYNEQFF TGTGCCAGCAGTCACAGGGACTACAGCTCCTACAATGAGCAGTTCTTC
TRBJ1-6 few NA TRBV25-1 CASSESETSNSPLHF TGTGCCAGCAGTGAATCTGAGACATCGAATTCACCCCTCCACTTT
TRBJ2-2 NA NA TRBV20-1 CSASPPNTGELFF TGCAGTGCAAGCCCACCAAACACCGGGGAGCTGTTTTTT
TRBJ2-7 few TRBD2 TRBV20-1 CSASLGGRAYEQYF TGCAGTGCCAGCTTGGGCGGGAGGGCCTACGAGCAGTACTTC
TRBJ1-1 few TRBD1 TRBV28 CASRGEDRGPTEAFF TGTGCCAGCAGGGGAGAGGACAGGGGGCCCACTGAAGCTTTCTTT